This is a list of T cell receptor beta chains from one sample in a study of regulatory T cells in long-lasting Graves disease. TCRdb analysed the multiplex PCR reads with MiXCR anew, one entry per CDR3 protein. Of roughly 500,000 distinct CDR3 sequences listed, about 12% were seen once; the top ten hold 7.5% to 9%. Another study also made use of these data, one on T cells in Graves' hyperthyroidism and ophthalmopathy.

Sequenced here: peripheral blood mononuclear cells (PBMCs), sampled at new diagnosis, from a patient treated with antithyroid drugs. The receptors shown here come from a woman younger than 45 with Graves disease. Both conserved end residues are part of each CDR3. Fields, in order: clone size, D gene, V gene, J gene, CDR3 DNA, CDR3 protein. A D gene is named only where the DNA matches it firmly. Size tells how often a clone was seen (once, few, many) or the class of an expanded clone, and some rows leave it out.

-,TRBD2,TRBV6-5,TRBJ2-2,TGTGCCAGCAGTTCCACGGGACTAGTGACCGGGGAGCTGTTTTTT,CASSSTGLVTGELFF
few,TRBD2,TRBV5-1,TRBJ2-5,TGCGCCAGCAGCTTGGGACTAGCGGTAGAGTACCAAGAGACCCAGTACTTC,CASSLGLAVEYQETQYF
many,-,TRBV30,TRBJ1-2,TGTGCCTGGAGTACGGCAGTGGTCTATGGCTACACCTTC,CAWSTAVVYGYTF
many,-,TRBV18,TRBJ2-6,TGTGCCAGCTCACCGGGGGCAGGGTCTGGGGCCAACGTCCTGACTTTC,CASSPGAGSGANVLTF
-,TRBD1,TRBV7-2,TRBJ1-1,TGTGCCAGCAGCTACGGGACAGGGCTGGACACTGAAGCTTTCTTT,CASSYGTGLDTEAFF
-,-,TRBV4-3,TRBJ1-1,TGCGCCAGCAGCCAAGAAGGAGGTGATCCCGCTGAAGCTTTCTTT,CASSQEGGDPAEAFF
-,-,TRBV27,TRBJ2-7,TGTGCCAGCAGTTCATACACGACAGGAAAATACGAGCAGTACTTC,CASSSYTTGKYEQYF
many,-,TRBV2,TRBJ2-1,TGTGCCAGCAGTGTAACGGCAAACAAGTACAATGAGCAGTTCTTC,CASSVTANKYNEQFF
many,-,TRBV3-1,TRBJ1-1,TGTGCCAGCAGACCCGGGCCCGGAGTCGCTTTCTTT,CASRPGPGVAFF
many,-,TRBV6-5,TRBJ2-7,TGTGCCAGCAGTTACGGGGGGCGCGTCCACGAGCAGTACTTC,CASSYGGRVHEQYF
many,TRBD2,TRBV20-1,TRBJ2-2,TGCAGTGCTAGAGTGAAGACTAGCGGGAGTACCGGGGAGCTGTTTTTT,CSARVKTSGSTGELFF
-,TRBD2,TRBV6-5,TRBJ2-1,TGTGCCAGCAGTTACTCGCAGAGCGGGAGGGACAATGAGCAGTTCTTC,CASSYSQSGRDNEQFF
few,-,TRBV9,TRBJ1-3,TGTGCCAGCAGCTCCCAATACAGGGGAAACACCATATATTTT,CASSSQYRGNTIYF
many,-,TRBV28,TRBJ2-3,TGTGCCAGCAGTTTTCAGGGGAAGTCCACAGATACGCAGTATTTT,CASSFQGKSTDTQYF
many,-,TRBV30,TRBJ2-3,TGTGCCTGGAGTCAGGAAGTAGATACGCAGTATTTT,CAWSQEVDTQYF
-,TRBD1,TRBV5-6,TRBJ2-1,TGTGCCAGCAGCTACTACAGGGGCCGCCTATTCTACAATGAGCAGTTCTTC,CASSYYRGRLFYNEQFF
-,-,TRBV5-5,TRBJ2-6,TGTGCCAGCAGCTGGGGACCGGAGCGGGCCAACGTCCTGACTTTC,CASSWGPERANVLTF
many,TRBD2,TRBV9,TRBJ2-5,TGTGCCAGCAGCGGGACTAGTCATCGGGAGACCCAGTACTTC,CASSGTSHRETQYF
many,TRBD2,TRBV28,TRBJ2-1,TGTGCCAGCCAAACCAGCGGGAATTACAATGAGCAGTTCTTC,CASQTSGNYNEQFF
many,-,TRBV27,TRBJ2-5,TGTGCCAGCAGTTTAGGGCGGTACCAAGAGACCCAGTACTTC,CASSLGRYQETQYF
few,-,TRBV29-1,TRBJ2-7,TGCAGCGTTGAAGATCCGGGTGGCAATCCGTACGAGCAGTACTTC,CSVEDPGGNPYEQYF
many,-,TRBV2,TRBJ1-5,TGTGCCAGCAAAGACCGACATAGCAATCAGCCCCAGCATTTT,CASKDRHSNQPQHF
many,TRBD1,TRBV20-1,TRBJ1-6,TGCAGTGCTAGAGATCCCTTTACAACAGGGGGAGGATCACCCCTCCACTTT,CSARDPFTTGGGSPLHF
many,-,TRBV29-1,TRBJ2-7,TGCAGCGTTGATGGTCAGTGGGGGGACGAGCAGTACTTC,CSVDGQWGDEQYF
-,TRBD2,TRBV5-5,TRBJ2-1,TGTGCCAGCAGCCGTAAAATAGCGGGACCTAACAATGAGCAGTTCTTC,CASSRKIAGPNNEQFF
many,TRBD2,TRBV7-7,TRBJ2-1,TGTGCCAGCAGCAAGGGACTAGCGGGAGGGAGCTCCTACAATGAGCAGTTCTTC,CASSKGLAGGSSYNEQFF
many,-,TRBV2,TRBJ2-1,TGTGCCAGCAGTGGAATGGTGGGTTACAATGAGCAGTTCTTC,CASSGMVGYNEQFF
many,-,TRBV24-1,TRBJ2-3,TGTGCCACCAGTGATTTCCAGGGAGATACGCAGTATTTT,CATSDFQGDTQYF
many,-,TRBV19,TRBJ2-1,TGTGCCAGTAGTATATCGACTTCCTACAATGAGCAGTTCTTC,CASSISTSYNEQFF
many,-,TRBV12-3/TRBV12-4,TRBJ2-1,TGTGCCAGCACTCCAAGCCGGGTCGGAGCCGGGAATGAGCAGTTCTTC,CASTPSRVGAGNEQFF
many,-,TRBV25-1,TRBJ1-1,TGTGCCAGCAGGAGCAGAGTAAAGGGAGGCACTGAAGCTTTCTTT,CASRSRVKGGTEAFF
few,TRBD2,TRBV19,TRBJ2-1,TGTGCCAGTAGTAAAGCGGGAGTCTACTTAGATGAGCAGCTCTTC,CASSKAGVYLDEQLF
few,TRBD2,TRBV5-1,TRBJ2-1,TGCGCCAGCAGCACCGGACTAGCGGGTAATGAGCAGTTCTTC,CASSTGLAGNEQFF
-,-,TRBV3-1,TRBJ2-6,TGTGCCAGCAGCCAAGATGGAGGATCTGGGGCCAACGTCCTGGCTTTC,CASSQDGGSGANVLAF
many,-,TRBV20-1,TRBJ1-1,TGCAGTGCCAAGGACAGTTTGAACACTGAAGCTTTCTTT,CSAKDSLNTEAFF
many,-,TRBV6-1,TRBJ1-4,TGTGCCAGCAGTCCTCATTTGGCAGCATCTAATGAAAAACTGTTTTTT,CASSPHLAASNEKLFF
many,-,TRBV6-1,TRBJ1-1,TGTGCCAGCAGTGAGGGGCCGGTATCTCATGTAGGCACTGAAGCTTTCTTT,CASSEGPVSHVGTEAFF
once,TRBD2,TRBV3-1,TRBJ2-1,TGTGCCAGTAAAAAAGACGCTAGCGGGAGGTGGGGTGAGCAGTTCTTC,CASKKDASGRWGEQFF
few,-,TRBV6-5,TRBJ1-3,TGTGCCAGCAGTTACTGGGCCCGCTCTGGAAACACCATATATTTT,CASSYWARSGNTIYF
many,-,TRBV27,TRBJ1-2,TGTGCCAGCAGCTTGGGGGGGGACTATGGCTACACCTTC,CASSLGGDYGYTF
many,TRBD1,TRBV28,TRBJ2-7,TGTGCCAGCATGACAGGGATCTACGAGCAGTACTTC,CASMTGIYEQYF